The 14 T cell receptor beta chains given below trace back to one sample, sequenced in a study of T cell repertoires in cytomegalovirus infection. These receptors' targets are unknown. Each CDR3 protein gets one entry after TCRdb re-called the reads with MiXCR. The table has some 130,000 distinct CDR3 sequences, 32% seen once. The sequences come from CD8+ T cells from cultured PBMCs, collected from culture after CMV antigen stimulation. These TCRs come from a human donor in good health (CMV status not recorded). Some clones in this sample may be carry-over from other donors' samples.

This clonotype was found a few times. This sequence joins TRBV6-1 and TRBJ2-7; 8 bases are a match to TRBD2. The CDR3 is 15 residues long. Looked up from germline, CDR1 is MNHNS and CDR2 is SASEGT. Trimming cost V 6 bases and J 4 bases; bases outside gene matches: 11. The CDR3 DNA sequence: TGTGCCAGCAGGGTTCATAGCGCGGGGGGTTACGAGCAGTACTTC. It is translated as CASRVHSAGGYEQYF.

V is TRBV28 and J is TRBJ1-1; unclear D gene. CDR1 is MDHEN, CDR2 SYDVKM, per germline. CDR3 size: 16 residues. V dropped 0 bases and J dropped 0 bases, with 11 bases sitting between them. CDR3 in amino acids: CASSLWGAILNTEAFF. The CDR3 coding sequence is TGTGCCAGCAGTTTATGGGGAGCCATACTGAACACTGAAGCTTTCTTT. The full variable domain, its missing parts supplied by reference TRBV28 and TRBJ1-1, is DVKVTQSSRYLVKRTGEKVFLECVQDMDHENMFWYRQDPGLGLRLIYFSYDVKMKEKGDIPEGYSVSREKKERFSLILESASTNQTSMYLCASSLWGAILNTEAFFGQGTRLTVV.

As concerns this clonotype: This may stem from a read error, because a much larger clone lies one nucleotide away. The rearrangement joins TRBV20-1 to TRBJ1-1; 7 bases line up with TRBD1. The CDR3 loop spans 13 amino acids. Germline V lookup: CDR1 DFQATT, CDR2 SNEGSKA (reference sequence). The CDR3 region has the DNA TGCGGCCTACGCAGGGGGAGTAGCACTGAAGCTTTCTTT. It codes for CGLRRGSSTEAFF.

This chain joins TRBV29-1 and TRBJ1-2; possibly TRBD1 for D (6 bases). The CDR3 spans 14 residues. From germline, CDR1 is SQVTM and CDR2 ANQGSEA. V was trimmed by 4 bases and J by 2 bases, leaving 14 bases between them. In DNA form, the CDR3 reads TGCAGCGTTGTGGGGGGCCTCGGGAACTATGGCTACACCTTC. As protein: CSVVGGLGNYGYTF.

This clonotype was observed a few times. The gene calls are TRBV7-2 and TRBJ1-6, with D unresolved. Trimming left V 5 bases short and J 6 bases short, with 20 bases between. The CDR3 has 17 amino acids. CDR1 is SGHTA and CDR2 is FQGNSA in the germline V gene. CDR3 sequence (DNA): TGTGCCAGCAGCCAAGGCGCGCTTGTGGGCAGTAATTCACCCCTCCACTTT. Its translation is CASSQGALVGSNSPLHF.

V usage is TRBV5-3 and J usage is TRBJ1-2; perhaps TRBD1 as D (5 bases). TRBV5-3 is recorded as an ORF, its role being uncertain. CDR3 length equals 12 residues. Between the trimmed V and J ends, which lost 8 bases and 5 bases, there was a span of 13 bases. DNA of the CDR3: TGTGCCAGCAGCCCGGACATGTATGGCTACACCTTC. Amino acids: CASSPDMYGYTF.

Only a few counts were recorded for this clonotype. The chain has TRBV5-6 and TRBJ2-2, with D unresolved. With 4 bases removed from V and 3 bases from J, the gap between germline ends came to 7 bases. This CDR3 contains 13 residues. Per the germline V gene, CDR1 is SGHDT and CDR2 is YYEEEE. This CDR3 is CASSILYTGELFF. The DNA for the CDR3 is TGTGCCAGCAGCATATTATACACCGGGGAGCTGTTTTTT.

This clonotype was detected a few times. The gene calls are TRBV7-6 and TRBJ2-1; 11 positions match TRBD2. In germline, CDR1 is SGHVS, CDR2 FNYEAQ. The J segment lost 3 bases and the V segment lost 4 bases, leaving 8 bases of the junction unmatched. There are 17 residues in the CDR3. As DNA, the CDR3 is TGTGCCAGCAGCTACCACCTCCTAGCGGGGGGCTACAATGAGCAGTTCTTC. It specifies CASSYHLLAGGYNEQFF. Looking up the rest from reference TRBV7-6 and TRBJ2-1 gives the full variable domain: GAGVSQSPRYKVTKRGQDVALRCDPISGHVSLYWYRQALGQGPEFLTYFNYEAQQDKSGLPNDRFSAERPEGSISTLTIQRTEQRDSAMYRCASSYHLLAGGYNEQFFGPGTRLTVL.

This clonotype was picked up many times. This rearrangement joins TRBV6-5 to TRBJ1-1, with 10 positions matching TRBD1. Germline V CDR1 and CDR2: MNHEY, SVGAGI. This CDR3 spans 14 amino acids. Losses at the gene ends were 6 bases for V and 7 bases for J; bases not matched to a gene: 8. This chain's CDR3 is CASRAGTGVIEAFF. The CDR3 DNA sequence: TGTGCCAGCAGGGCCGGGACAGGGGTAATTGAAGCTTTCTTT.

V gene TRBV4-2 combines with J gene TRBJ1-5; D is undetermined. CDR1 is LGHNA and CDR2 is YNFKEQ in the germline V gene. Trimming took 3 bases from V and 1 from J, leaving 13 bases between them. CDR3 size: 16 residues. Here the CDR3 reads CASSQEELGSNQPQHF. The CDR3, as DNA: TGTGCCAGCAGCCAGGAGGAGTTGGGGAGCAATCAGCCCCAGCATTTT.

This clonotype is a singleton in its sample. The chain combines TRBV27 with TRBJ1-5; D remains unclear. The CDR3 is 16 amino acids. The V end was cut by 6 bases, the J end by 0 bases, with 15 bases between. CDR1 and CDR2 from the germline V gene are MNHEY and SMNVEV (reference sequence). The CDR3 loop reads CASSLTGSISNQPQHF. CDR3 DNA sequence: TGTGCCAGCAGCCTAACCGGGTCAATTAGCAATCAGCCCCAGCATTTT.

The chain recombines TRBV9 with TRBJ2-1; D is ambiguous. Germline V gene lookup returns CDR1 SGDLS and CDR2 YYNGEE. Trimming cost V 3 bases and J 7 bases, with 2 bases left between them. There are 10 residues in the CDR3. The CDR3 reads CASSGNEQFF. The CDR3 DNA sequence: TGTGCCAGCAGCGGGAATGAGCAGTTCTTC.

This clonotype came up many times. The J gene is TRBJ2-1, the V gene TRBV7-2; 7 positions match TRBD2. Germline CDR1 reads SGHTA; CDR2 reads FQGNSA. Trimming cost V 3 bases and J 8 bases; bases outside gene matches: 19. The CDR3 is 18 residues long. CDR3 amino acids: CASSLGYPGSGVGDEQFF. In DNA, the CDR3 is TGTGCCAGCAGCTTGGGATACCCTGGAAGCGGGGTTGGGGATGAGCAGTTCTTC. Based on the CDR3 plus reference TRBV7-2 and TRBJ2-1, the full variable domain is GAGVSQSPSNKVTEKGKDVELRCDPISGHTALYWYRQSLGQGLEFLIYFQGNSAPDKSGLPSDRFSAERTGGSVSTLTIQRTQQEDSAVYLCASSLGYPGSGVGDEQFFGPGTRLTVL.

V gene TRBV10-3 combines with J gene TRBJ2-7, with TRBD2 matching 8 bases. V shed 7 bases and J 6 bases; nucleotides not matched to a gene: 14. The CDR3 has 15 amino acids. Germline lookup yields CDR1 ENHRY and CDR2 SYGVKD. The CDR3: CAITQGTSYDFEQYF. CDR3 in DNA: TGTGCCATCACCCAAGGGACTAGTTACGATTTCGAGCAGTACTTC.